A single sample is the source of the 5 T cell receptor beta chains below, sequenced in a study of response to subunit inactivated influenza vaccine. Each CDR3 protein is one row after TCRdb ran MiXCR on the RT-PCR reads. Of hundreds of thousands of distinct CDR3 sequences in the sample, approximately 14% were seen once. Sequenced here: PBMCs from blood, sampled roughly 12 days after vaccination. The receptors were sampled from a man aged 50-59 years who received an inactivated influenza vaccine.

The CDR3 nucleotides are TGTGCCAGCAGCGTGGGGGGCGAGACCCAGTACTTC. Translation: CASSVGGETQYF. The rearrangement joins TRBV28 to TRBJ2-5; D is possibly TRBD1 or TRBD2 (6 bases each). Germline V gene data show CDR1 as MDHEN and CDR2 as SYDVKM. Trimming left V 6 bases short and J 5 bases short, with 10 bases between. CDR3 length equals 12 residues.

This clonotype has more than one count but fewer than ten. The chain couples TRBV20-1 to TRBJ2-1, with D possibly being TRBD1 or TRBD2 (6 bases each). The CDR3 covers 15 residues. CDR1 DFQATT and CDR2 SNEGSKA come from the germline V gene (reference sequence). V shed 1 base and J shed 4 bases, with 14 bases lying between them. The CDR3 here is CSARAGGGPYNEQFF. CDR3 nucleotide sequence: TGCAGTGCTAGAGCTGGAGGGGGGCCTTACAATGAGCAGTTCTTC.

This clonotype was seen only a few times. The chain joins TRBV7-9 to TRBJ2-7; possibly TRBD2 for D (5 bases). V was shortened by 5 bases and J by 3 bases, with 14 bases between the two germline ends. In germline, CDR1 is SEHNR, CDR2 FQNEAQ (reference sequence). CDR3 size: 14 residues. The CDR3 coding sequence is TGTGCCAGCAGCCCAATGGGCAGCGGCTACGAGCAGTACTTC. This gives the protein CASSPMGSGYEQYF.

Ten or more counts support this clonotype. The V call is TRBV10-3, the J call TRBJ2-7; 10 bases align to TRBD1. Germline V gene lookup returns CDR1 ENHRY and CDR2 SYGVKD. V shed 10 bases, J shed 2 bases, and the junction held 5 bases outside the gene matches. The CDR3 extends over 13 amino acids. In DNA form, the CDR3 reads TGTGCCAGCTCGGGACAGGGGACCTACGAGCAGTACTTC. It is translated as CASSGQGTYEQYF.

The chain joins TRBV10-1 to TRBJ2-1; 13 bases fit TRBD2. Germline CDR1 is WNHNN and CDR2 is SYGVQD (reference sequence). CDR3 length: 16 residues. Trimming cost V 4 bases and J 4 bases; bases outside gene matches: 4. CDR3 in amino acids: CASSGGTSGKYNEQFF. For the CDR3, the DNA is TGCGCCAGCAGTGGGGGGACTAGCGGGAAATACAATGAGCAGTTCTTC.